These 2 T cell receptor delta chains were all obtained from the same sample, sequenced in a study of γδ T cells in repeated Plasmodium falciparum infection. TCRdb reran clone calling via CATT on the multiplex PCR reads. Counted here are approximately 90,000 delta-chain clones, roughly 0.98% occurring once; the ten biggest clones make up roughly 9.9%. Flow sorting of PBMC yielded separate Vgamma9/Vdelta2+ and Vdelta2-negative gammadelta T cell populations for bulk repertoire analysis. Sequenced material: gamma-delta T cells from blood. These receptors were taken from a pool of human donors (malaria-infected and uninfected, not separated).

On this clone: This is likely an artifact of a read error, given a far larger clone one base away. Other DNA sequences from this sample encode an identical CDR3 as well. This chain joins TRDV2 and TRDJ1; no clear D. Germline matching of the DNA provided the J gene here, since TCRdb leaves it blank. V was cut by 2 bases and J by 0 bases, with 21 bases left in between. The length of the CDR3 is 18 residues. The germline gives CDR1 GEAIGNYY, CDR2 EKD. CDR3 in DNA: TGTGCCTGTGACAAGGTATGGCCGTTCTTATCCCACACCGATAAACTCATCTTT. Protein product: CACDKVWPFLSHTDKLIF.

As for this clone: This likely stems from a read error, as it lies one base from a far larger clone. This sample includes further DNA sequences coding for the same CDR3. V usage is TRDV1 and J usage is TRDJ1; the match to TRDD3 covers 8 bases. CDR3 length: 19 residues. Germline lookup yields CDR1 TSWWSYY and CDR2 QGS. DNA for the CDR3: TGTGCTCTTGGGGTTCAGGCCCCACGCGAGGGATACGCTTCCGATAAACTTATCTTT. Translation gives CALGVQAPREGYASDKLIF.